Following are 6 T cell receptor beta chains from one sample sequenced in a study of cytomegalovirus exposure and HLA in healthy donors. The PCR made use of 60 Vbeta and 13 Jbeta primers. Clones were sequenced by immunoSEQ multiplex PCR, and TCRdb holds only the in-frame ones, with some missing. The table lists roughly 71,000 clones, roughly two thirds of them singletons. The sample taken for sequencing was PBMCs. Every receptor here comes from a man aged 25 to 40 in good health and CMV-seronegative.

The sample holds one count of this clone. This chain links TRBV5-1 with TRBJ2-3; D perhaps matches TRBD2 (5 bases). The CDR3 covers 14 residues. Germline V gives CDR1 SGHRS, CDR2 YFSETQ. Trimming stripped 4 bases from V and 3 bases from J, with 12 bases between. The CDR3 nucleotides are TGCGCCAGCAGCAAGCGGCAGAGTACAGATACGCAGTATTTT. Encoded protein: CASSKRQSTDTQYF. The full variable domain, rest sourced from reference TRBV5-1 and TRBJ2-3, is KAGVTQTPRYLIKTRGQQVTLSCSPISGHRSVSWYQQTPGQGLQFLFEYFSETQRNKGNFPGRFSGRQFSNSRSEMNVSTLELGDSALYLCASSKRQSTDTQYFGPGTRLTVL.

This clone was counted a few times. The chain's CDR3 is CSVDPGQGNNEQFF. In DNA form, the CDR3 reads TGCAGCGTTGACCCGGGACAGGGAAATAATGAGCAGTTCTTC. The chain joins TRBV29-1 to TRBJ2-1; 9 positions match TRBD1. The CDR3 is 14 residues long. Germline V lookup: CDR1 SQVTM, CDR2 ANQGSEA. V was pared by 3 bases and J by 7 bases, with 7 bases of the junction left unmatched.

The V and J genes are TRBV6-5 and TRBJ1-1; TRBD1 might be the D (6 bases). CDR3 length: 15 amino acids. CDR1 and CDR2 (germline): MNHEY, SVGAGI. Trimming stripped 3 bases from V and 0 bases from J, with 11 bases between. The CDR3: CASSYTGMLNTEAFF. CDR3 bases: TGTGCCAGCAGTTATACAGGGATGTTGAACACTGAAGCTTTCTTT.

This clone occurred once. J is TRBJ1-2 and V is TRBV6-5; weak D call: TRBD1 (5 bases). CDR3 length: 16 amino acids. CDR1 and CDR2 from the germline V gene are MNHEY and SVGAGI. The V end was cut by 0 bases, the J end by 4 bases, with 15 bases between. The CDR3 is CASSYSPGGGAYGYTF. The CDR3 DNA reads TGTGCCAGCAGTTACTCCCCGGGCGGAGGGGCCTATGGCTACACCTTC.

J is TRBJ2-1 and V is TRBV6-5, with 8 bases fitting TRBD2. CDR1 is MNHEY, CDR2 SVGAGI, per germline. CDR3 length: 16 amino acids. With V trimmed by 0 bases and J by 7 bases, 8 bases remained unmatched. As DNA, the CDR3 is TGTGCCAGCAGTTACTCGAGGTCGGGGGGGCAAAATGAGCAGTTCTTC. Residues: CASSYSRSGGQNEQFF.

This clone was picked up a small number of times. The chain links TRBV19 to TRBJ1-5, with D possibly TRBD1 on 6 matching bases. V shed 4 bases and J shed 4 bases, with 17 bases lying between them. The germline CDR1 and CDR2 sequences are LNHDA and SQIVND (reference sequence). The CDR3 runs 16 residues. Written as DNA, the CDR3 is TGTGCCAGTAGTACTAGGACAGCCATGGTTAATCAGCCCCAGCATTTT. Translating it yields CASSTRTAMVNQPQHF.